This T cell receptor beta chain was identified in a study of T cells after yellow fever vaccination. Each CDR3 protein is one row after TCRdb ran MiXCR on the 5' RACE reads. The data contain 500,000 to 650,000 distinct CDR3 sequences, approximately 13% of them singletons. This clonotype was recorded a few times. Trimming left V 6 bases short and J 0 bases short, with 9 bases between. The CDR3 consists of 13 residues. CDR1 and CDR2 (germline): LGHNA, YSLEER. The source is a man under 40 who received the YFV17D yellow fever vaccine. Sequences were derived from PBMCs, sampled on the day of the yellow fever booster vaccination. V and J are TRBV4-3 and TRBJ2-7; D unclear. CDR3 loop: CASRKESSYEQYF. In DNA form, the CDR3 reads TGCGCCAGCAGGAAAGAGAGCTCCTACGAGCAGTACTTC.